These T cell receptor beta chains were read from a single sample in a study of cytotoxic CD8 clonotypes in ibrutinib-treated CLL. The data were produced by immunoSEQ multiplex PCR, yet TCRdb's version contains in-frame clones alone and is incomplete. The data hold some 120,000 clones, with approximately 81% observed a single time. Sample: PBMCs, taken after 24 months of ibrutinib treatment. These receptor sequences come from a human donor with chronic lymphocytic leukemia. CDR3s leave out the opening cysteine and the closing phenylalanine or tryptophan.

J,V,CDR3
TRBJ1-1,TRBV11-2,ASSLQGTSTEAF
TRBJ1-2,TRBV6-1,ASSPYGLYGYT
TRBJ1-5,TRBV16,ASSQSMAANQPQH
TRBJ1-2,TRBV6-1,ASSGIGLGYT
TRBJ1-2,TRBV7-2,ASSQSEGLYGYT
TRBJ2-3,TRBV5-6,ASSAPGSAITDTQY
TRBJ1-1,TRBV9,ASSPTGEEDTEAF
TRBJ1-1,TRBV9,ASSFTGTLNTEAF
TRBJ1-1,TRBV29-1,SVEDPGTEAF
TRBJ2-3,TRBV19,ASSGGRRTDTQY
TRBJ2-7,TRBV27,ASSSRDSHDRYEQY
TRBJ1-2,TRBV2,ASSAVGGVRDGYT
TRBJ2-5,TRBV15,ATSRDPDSQETQY
TRBJ2-5,TRBV7-8,ASSFQRVQIQETQY
TRBJ2-2,TRBV18,ASQGDRDTGELF
TRBJ1-6,TRBV6-4,ASSAVGQGNSPLH
TRBJ2-7,TRBV5-1,ASSLAGAGFYEQY
TRBJ2-5,TRBV5-1,ASSSGRQETQY
TRBJ1-4,TRBV7-9,ASSLTGANEKLF
TRBJ1-2,TRBV18,ASSPKIGLFTGGYT
TRBJ1-1,TRBV27,ASSLLRGDTEAF
TRBJ1-2,TRBV10-3,AILLDGTNYGYT
TRBJ1-2,TRBV7-2,ASSRSYGYT
TRBJ1-4,TRBV5-1,ASSLEGGTNEKLF
TRBJ1-3,TRBV2,ASSESHTLIY
TRBJ2-5,TRBV7-2,ASSLAWGPNAKTQY
TRBJ2-5,TRBV7-2,ASSRGGFIWETQY
TRBJ2-1,TRBV9,ASSILAGGPGEQF
TRBJ1-5,TRBV5-1,ASSLDGNQPQH
TRBJ2-7,TRBV7-2,ASSSTSSSLGEQY
TRBJ1-5,TRBV28,ASKGGNQPQH